Listed here are 32 T cell receptor beta chains from one sample, sequenced in a study of T cells in Graves' hyperthyroidism and ophthalmopathy. Researchers amplified the TCR beta CDR3 regions from RNA transcripts. The TCR CDR3 was amplified in a first-round RT-PCR using the HTBI primer set. TCRdb reprocessed the multiplex PCR reads with MiXCR, giving one entry per CDR3 protein. The sample lists roughly 380,000 distinct CDR3 sequences, approximately 13% occurring once. Sequencing was performed on blood. The receptors stem from a woman aged 60-75 years with Graves' hyperthyroidism.

In its sample, this clonotype was seen many times. The rearrangement joins TRBV11-2 to TRBJ2-4; D ambiguous. With 1 base removed from V and 5 bases from J, the gap between germline ends came to 6 bases. This CDR3 has 13 residues. Germline loops: CDR1 SGHAT, CDR2 FQNNGV. The CDR3 is CASSLASQNIQYF. CDR3 DNA sequence: TGTGCCAGCAGCTTAGCCAGTCAAAACATTCAGTACTTC.

The rearrangement uses TRBV4-2 and TRBJ2-3; 8 nucleotides align to TRBD2. Germline CDR1 LGHNA, CDR2 YNFKEQ. The CDR3 totals 16 residues. Trimming took 8 bases from V and 2 from J; bases not matched to a gene: 12. The CDR3 DNA reads TGTGCCAGCTCACCGTGGACTAGCAGAAACACAGATACGCAGTATTTT. Its protein is CASSPWTSRNTDTQYF.

In this sample, this clonotype turned up many times. The rearrangement links TRBV10-3 to TRBJ1-2; D is possibly TRBD1 (6 bases). Germline lookup yields CDR1 ENHRY and CDR2 SYGVKD. The CDR3 contains 11 residues. Deletions cut 4 bases from V and 7 bases from J, with 7 bases between. CDR3 coding DNA: TGTGCCATCAGTGGGACAGTTGGCTACACCTTC. It specifies CAISGTVGYTF.

There are many counts of this clonotype. This chain connects TRBV27 to TRBJ2-1, with TRBD1 matching over 8 bases. CDR3 length: 14 amino acids. Looked up from germline, CDR1 is MNHEY and CDR2 is SMNVEV (reference sequence). J gave up 7 bases and V 5 bases, and 7 bases lay outside the gene matches. The CDR3 region is CASSQDRVSNEQFF. The DNA of the CDR3 is TGTGCCAGCAGTCAGGACAGGGTGTCGAATGAGCAGTTCTTC.

This clonotype turned up a few times. The rearrangement links TRBV12-5 to TRBJ2-1; the D is unclear. Trimming left V 6 bases short and J 4 bases short, with 7 bases between. The CDR3 extends over 12 amino acids. Germline CDR1 LGHNT, CDR2 FRNRAP. The CDR3 loop reads CASGTEYNEQFF. Here the CDR3 DNA reads TGTGCTAGTGGCACAGAGTACAATGAGCAGTTCTTC.

V gene TRBV7-9 combines with J gene TRBJ2-1; D not resolved. Germline assignment: CDR1 SEHNR and CDR2 FQNEAQ (reference sequence). V was clipped by 2 bases and J by 12 bases, with 11 bases between them. This CDR3 has 12 amino acids. The CDR3 is CASSLSGVGQFF. As DNA, the CDR3 is TGTGCCAGCAGCTTAAGTGGGGTAGGGCAGTTCTTC.

This clonotype was recorded at least ten times. The chain links TRBV12-3 or TRBV12-4 to TRBJ2-1; 8 positions agree with TRBD2. This CDR3 spans 14 amino acids. V shed 2 bases and J 8 bases; nucleotides not matched to a gene: 5. The CDR3 region has the DNA TGTGCCAGCAGTTTAAGTCCCGGGAGGGATGAGCAGTTCTTC. This gives the protein CASSLSPGRDEQFF.

This clonotype was observed at least ten times. This CDR3 reads CASSPDRKNTDTQYF. DNA of the CDR3: TGTGCCAGCAGCCCCGACAGGAAAAACACAGATACGCAGTATTTT. The V gene is TRBV3-1, the J gene TRBJ2-3; perhaps TRBD1 as D (6 bases). The germline CDR1 and CDR2 sequences are LGHDT and YNNKEL (reference sequence). Trimming left V 4 bases short and J 2 bases short, with 13 bases between. CDR3 size: 15 residues.

In this sample, this clonotype turned up many times. The rearrangement joins TRBV20-1 to TRBJ1-5, with 8 bases identical to TRBD1. The CDR3 covers 16 residues. From germline, CDR1 is DFQATT and CDR2 SNEGSKA (reference sequence). The J segment lost 0 bases and the V segment lost 4 bases, leaving 8 bases of the junction unmatched. The CDR3 bases are TGCAGTGCTAAAGATGCCACAGGGGGTAGCAATCAGCCCCAGCATTTT. This gives the protein CSAKDATGGSNQPQHF.

This clonotype was detected only a few times. This rearrangement joins TRBV9 to TRBJ2-3; the D is unclear. Between the trimmed V and J ends, which lost 2 bases and 6 bases, there was a span of 10 bases. The CDR3 covers 13 residues. Looked up from germline, CDR1 is SGDLS and CDR2 is YYNGEE. CDR3 loop: CASSVSASDTQYF. CDR3 DNA sequence: TGTGCCAGCAGCGTTAGTGCATCGGATACGCAGTATTTT.

The chain uses TRBV10-3 and TRBJ1-1; the match to TRBD1 covers 9 bases. J was trimmed by 4 bases and V by 4 bases; bases with no gene match: 4. The CDR3 covers 14 residues. In germline, CDR1 is ENHRY, CDR2 SYGVKD. CDR3 nucleotides: TGTGCCATCAGTGGAGACAGGGGGGGCACTGAAGCTTTCTTT. Amino acid sequence: CAISGDRGGTEAFF.

The sample holds a few counts of this clonotype. The J gene is TRBJ2-2, the V gene TRBV24-1, with D possibly matching TRBD1 (5 bases). CDR3 length equals 14 residues. The V end was cut by 6 bases, the J end by 1 base, with 8 bases between. Germline assignment: CDR1 KGHDR and CDR2 SFDVKD. For the CDR3, the DNA is TGTGCCACCAGTTGGGGCTTGAACACCGGGGAGCTGTTTTTT. Translation: CATSWGLNTGELFF.

This clonotype has just a few counts. Since a much larger clone is just one base distant, this may be a read error. The gene calls are TRBV6-1 and TRBJ2-1, with unresolved D. CDR3 length: 16 amino acids. The V end lost 6 bases, the J end lost 6 bases, and 21 bases lay between the germline ends. The germline CDR1 and CDR2 sequences are MNHNS and SASEGT. The CDR3 region is CASRTKPEHGCNEQFF. The CDR3 DNA is TGTGCCAGCAGAACGAAACCAGAGCACGGGTGCAATGAGCAGTTCTTC.

This clonotype showed up many times. The V gene is TRBV7-8, the J gene TRBJ2-5; tentatively, D is TRBD1 (6 bases). Germline V gene lookup returns CDR1 SGHVS and CDR2 FQNEAQ. This CDR3 is built from 14 residues. The V and J ends lost 9 bases and 8 bases respectively, with 22 bases between them. The DNA of the CDR3 is TGTGCCAGTCGTACAGGGTCCCTGGGGAATACCCAGTACTTC. Amino acid sequence: CASRTGSLGNTQYF.

This clonotype has a count of ten or more. The CDR3 sequence: CASSPSPGTGSYNEQFF. In nucleotides, the CDR3 is TGTGCCAGCAGCCCAAGTCCCGGGACAGGTTCGTACAATGAGCAGTTCTTC. This chain links TRBV7-9 with TRBJ2-1, with TRBD1 matching 8 bases. This CDR3 has 17 amino acids. Germline loops: CDR1 SEHNR, CDR2 FQNEAQ (reference sequence). The trim removed 5 bases at V and 4 bases at J, leaving 13 bases unmatched.

The chain recombines TRBV7-9 with TRBJ1-4; TRBD1 matches at 10 bases. The CDR3 loop spans 16 amino acids. V lost 0 bases to trimming and J lost 3 bases; unmatched junction nucleotides: 1. Germline CDR1 is SEHNR and CDR2 is FQNEAQ (reference sequence). CDR3 residues: CASSLAGQGANEKLFF. As DNA, the CDR3 is TGTGCCAGCAGCTTAGCCGGACAGGGGGCTAATGAAAAACTGTTTTTT.

This clonotype was counted many times. V is TRBV27 and J is TRBJ2-7; 11 nucleotides line up with TRBD1. The ends lost 1 base at V and 4 bases at J; junction bases unmatched: 3. The CDR3 runs 15 residues. Looked up from germline, CDR1 is MNHEY and CDR2 is SMNVEV (reference sequence). The CDR3 here is CASSLYGTGGYEQYF. The CDR3 DNA sequence: TGTGCCAGCAGTTTATACGGGACAGGGGGGTACGAGCAGTACTTC.

This clonotype was observed at least ten times. This rearrangement joins TRBV20-1 to TRBJ2-1, with D unclear. The CDR3 loop spans 16 amino acids. Trimming left V 5 bases short and J 2 bases short, with 19 bases between. Germline CDR1 is DFQATT and CDR2 is SNEGSKA (reference sequence). Here the CDR3 DNA reads TGCAGTGCTGGTAATGGGCCGTTCTTAGCCTACAATGAGCAGTTCTTC. Protein: CSAGNGPFLAYNEQFF.

This clonotype was seen many times. The chain links TRBV7-9 to TRBJ2-6; 8 nucleotides align to TRBD1. Germline lookup yields CDR1 SEHNR and CDR2 FQNEAQ (reference sequence). V gave up 5 bases and J gave up 0 bases; unmatched junction bases: 12. The CDR3 is 19 residues long. CDR3 protein: CASSPIGTGRFSGANVLTF. The DNA for the CDR3 is TGTGCCAGCAGCCCTATTGGGACAGGAAGATTCTCTGGGGCCAACGTCCTGACTTTC.

V gene TRBV5-1 combines with J gene TRBJ2-5, with 7 bases fitting TRBD2. This CDR3 comprises 17 residues. The V segment lost 0 bases and the J segment 4 bases; nucleotides outside the gene matches: 12. From germline, CDR1 is SGHRS and CDR2 YFSETQ. CDR3 loop: CASSLEPPGPGGETQYF. The CDR3 DNA reads TGCGCCAGCAGCTTGGAGCCACCGGGACCGGGGGGAGAGACCCAGTACTTC. Full variable domain (rest looked up from reference TRBV5-1 and TRBJ2-5): KAGVTQTPRYLIKTRGQQVTLSCSPISGHRSVSWYQQTPGQGLQFLFEYFSETQRNKGNFPGRFSGRQFSNSRSEMNVSTLELGDSALYLCASSLEPPGPGGETQYFGPGTRLLVL.

This clonotype has only a few counts. This chain joins TRBV7-2 and TRBJ2-3; D could derive from TRBD1 or TRBD2 (6 bases each). The CDR3 contains 14 residues. Germline-derived CDR1 and CDR2 are SGHTA and FQGNSA. The V and J ends lost 4 bases and 6 bases respectively, with 14 bases between them. This CDR3 is CASSWGLAWDTQYF. The CDR3 nucleotides read TGTGCCAGCAGCTGGGGGCTAGCGTGGGATACGCAGTATTTT.

The table lists this clonotype with many counts. The chain links TRBV24-1 to TRBJ2-3; 9 nucleotides agree with TRBD1. Losses at the gene ends were 2 bases for V and 4 bases for J; bases not matched to a gene: 9. Germline V gene sequence: CDR1 KGHDR, CDR2 SFDVKD. The CDR3 covers 17 residues. CDR3 protein: CATSDSATGGSPDTQYF. DNA of the CDR3: TGTGCCACCAGTGATTCCGCAACAGGGGGCAGCCCAGATACGCAGTATTTT.

This clonotype was counted at least ten times. The chain has TRBV2 and TRBJ2-3; 12 bases agree with TRBD2. The V segment lost 3 bases and the J segment 6 bases; nucleotides outside the gene matches: 7. Germline CDR1 is SNHLY and CDR2 is FYNNEI. The CDR3 is 16 amino acids. The CDR3, as DNA: TGTGCCAGCAGTGACCGACTAGCGGGAGAGTTTGATACGCAGTATTTT. As protein: CASSDRLAGEFDTQYF.

This clonotype came up many times. The rearrangement joins TRBV2 to TRBJ1-2, with D uncertain. This CDR3 is built from 12 residues. Germline V gene lookup returns CDR1 SNHLY and CDR2 FYNNEI. V was pared by 4 bases and J by 6 bases, with 9 bases between. CDR3 in DNA: TGTGCCAGCAGTGTGGTAGGGAATGGCTACACCTTC. The encoded protein is CASSVVGNGYTF. Based on the CDR3 plus reference TRBV2 and TRBJ1-2, the full variable domain is EPEVTQTPSHQVTQMGQEVILRCVPISNHLYFYWYRQILGQKVEFLVSFYNNEISEKSEIFDDQFSVERPDGSNFTLKIRSTKLEDSAMYFCASSVVGNGYTFGSGTRLTVV.

This clonotype occurred many times. The rearrangement joins TRBV7-2 to TRBJ1-1; TRBD1 aligns across 7 bases. Unmatched junction bases numbered 28, after V lost 5 bases and J lost 7 bases. The CDR3 length is 20 residues. Germline V gene lookup returns CDR1 SGHTA and CDR2 FQGNSA. The CDR3 here is CASSNNPLLRGLRDAREAFF. CDR3 nucleotides: TGTGCCAGCAGCAACAATCCGCTTCTAAGGGGGCTCCGGGACGCACGTGAAGCTTTCTTT.

V usage is TRBV7-9 and J usage is TRBJ1-6, with 8 bases aligning to TRBD1. The CDR3 totals 15 residues. Germline V CDR1 and CDR2: SEHNR, FQNEAQ (reference sequence). V shed 3 bases, J shed 6 bases, and the junction held 4 bases outside the gene matches. CDR3: CASSLWDRTNSPLHF. CDR3 in DNA: TGTGCCAGCAGCTTGTGGGACAGGACTAATTCACCCCTCCACTTT.

The rearrangement links TRBV19 to TRBJ1-5; 8 bases agree with TRBD1. The V gene end was trimmed by 3 bases and the J gene end by 4 bases; junction bases not matched to a gene: 5. The germline V gene encodes CDR1 LNHDA and CDR2 SQIVND (reference sequence). The CDR3 runs 15 residues. The CDR3 bases are TGTGCCAGTAGTATTGACAGGGGAGGGAATCAGCCCCAGCATTTT. Amino acids: CASSIDRGGNQPQHF.

This clonotype occurred many times. The V gene is TRBV10-3, the J gene TRBJ2-3; 8 bases are a match to TRBD2. CDR3 size: 14 residues. The V and J ends lost 7 bases and 4 bases, in that order; junction bases with no gene match: 7. Germline lookup yields CDR1 ENHRY and CDR2 SYGVKD. The DNA of the CDR3 is TGTGCCATCACCCGGGGGGGGGCAGCAGATACGCAGTATTTT. This sequence encodes CAITRGGAADTQYF.

This clonotype was picked up many times. CDR3 amino acids: CSAMGVKPSTDTQYF. CDR3 DNA: TGCAGTGCTATGGGAGTGAAGCCTAGCACAGATACGCAGTATTTT. V is TRBV20-1 and J is TRBJ2-3, with a possible D match to TRBD2 (5 bases). Trimming cost V 4 bases and J 0 bases, with 14 bases left between them. Germline assignment: CDR1 DFQATT and CDR2 SNEGSKA (reference sequence). CDR3 size: 15 residues.

This clonotype was counted ten times or more. J is TRBJ2-5 and V is TRBV12-3 or TRBV12-4; D is undetermined. The CDR3 totals 12 residues. Trimming stripped 3 bases from V and 6 bases from J, with 8 bases between. The CDR3 protein is CASSLVGKTQYF. CDR3 coding DNA: TGTGCCAGCAGTTTGGTCGGAAAGACCCAGTACTTC.

This clonotype was picked up many times. The chain couples TRBV11-3 to TRBJ2-1; TRBD1 matches 10 bases. The CDR3 extends over 14 amino acids. The germline V gene encodes CDR1 SGHNT and CDR2 YENEEA. V shed 5 bases and J 4 bases; nucleotides not matched to a gene: 2. The CDR3 spells CASSMGQGYNEQFF. The CDR3 nucleotides read TGTGCCAGCAGCATGGGACAGGGGTACAATGAGCAGTTCTTC.

In this sample, this clonotype turned up many times. The V gene is TRBV12-3 or TRBV12-4, the J gene TRBJ2-2; D gene ambiguous. V dropped 2 bases and J dropped 5 bases, with 9 bases sitting between them. The CDR3 runs to 14 residues. CDR3 loop: CASSLIGTTGELFF. The CDR3 DNA is TGTGCCAGCAGTTTAATAGGAACGACCGGGGAGCTGTTTTTT.